This T cell receptor (beta chain) was obtained from a study of Graves' ophthalmopathy and Graves' hyperthyroidism. Researchers took RNA transcripts and amplified TCR beta CDR3 regions from them. An opening RT-PCR round employed HTBI primers and preceded a second-round multiplex PCR. TCRdb itself ran the multiplex PCR reads through MiXCR, one entry per CDR3 protein. The table lists about 370,000 distinct CDR3 sequences, approximately 18% of them singletons. This clonotype has a count of ten or more. Its antigen is not known. Study-wide points: Ophthalmopathy progression predictions by the model showed about 75% specificity and approximately 71% sensitivity. Most expanded thyroid clonotypes above 0.001 frequency also appeared in blood.

Recruitment covered hyperthyroidism patients aged 18 to 65 whose new diagnosis was of under 2 months' duration. What supplied the PBMCs was roughly 11 ml of fresh peripheral blood. Germline V gene sequence: CDR1 SGHTA, CDR2 FQGNSA. The CDR3 sequence is 13 residues long. The V end was cut by 5 bases, the J end by 3 bases, with 10 bases between. The specimen was peripheral blood. The chain has TRBV7-2 and TRBJ1-1; D might be TRBD1 (6 bases). The receptor comes from an adult woman with stable Graves' hyperthyroidism. CDR3 DNA: TGTGCCAGCAGCACTTCAGGGGACACTGAAGCTTTCTTT. Translated: CASSTSGDTEAFF.